The clone carrying this TCR beta chain was detected many times. The antigen remains unidentified. The CDR3 is 17 amino acids. V dropped 6 bases and J dropped 5; count of bases not matched to a gene: 9. Germline V gene lookup returns CDR1 MNHEY and CDR2 SVGAGI. The data belong to a study of HIV-infected patients and healthy controls. Findings of the study overall: With just sixteen HIV-infected individuals processed, the findings' generality was considered strongly limited. Size-matched repertoire data failed to replicate the apparent Gini index recovery after therapy in HIV-infected patients. Untreated HIV+ repertoires had roughly threefold fewer distinct CDR3s and lower Shannon diversity than healthy controls. HLA types of the donors remained undetermined.

Antiretroviral therapy had run roughly three months, about 14 weeks, before follow-up blood collection. No cell fractionation was done, so the repertoire covers all unsorted peripheral blood T cells. About 500 ng RNA was reverse transcribed with alpha and beta constant-region primers. Alpha and beta chain libraries were made separately by chain-specific third strand synthesis with multiplexing indices. A single record per CDR3 protein comes from TCRdb applying MiXCR to the 5' RACE reads. The table includes thousands of distinct CDR3 sequences, 7.5% to 9.5% detected once. The chain carries TRBV6-5 and TRBJ2-1; 14 bases are a match to TRBD2. This TCR was recovered from an adult with HIV infection. This specimen consisted of blood, obtained during antiretroviral therapy. CDR3 loop: CASSRGLAGGNDNEQFF. CDR3 in DNA: TGTGCCAGCAGCCGAGGACTAGCGGGGGGCAACGACAATGAGCAGTTCTTC.